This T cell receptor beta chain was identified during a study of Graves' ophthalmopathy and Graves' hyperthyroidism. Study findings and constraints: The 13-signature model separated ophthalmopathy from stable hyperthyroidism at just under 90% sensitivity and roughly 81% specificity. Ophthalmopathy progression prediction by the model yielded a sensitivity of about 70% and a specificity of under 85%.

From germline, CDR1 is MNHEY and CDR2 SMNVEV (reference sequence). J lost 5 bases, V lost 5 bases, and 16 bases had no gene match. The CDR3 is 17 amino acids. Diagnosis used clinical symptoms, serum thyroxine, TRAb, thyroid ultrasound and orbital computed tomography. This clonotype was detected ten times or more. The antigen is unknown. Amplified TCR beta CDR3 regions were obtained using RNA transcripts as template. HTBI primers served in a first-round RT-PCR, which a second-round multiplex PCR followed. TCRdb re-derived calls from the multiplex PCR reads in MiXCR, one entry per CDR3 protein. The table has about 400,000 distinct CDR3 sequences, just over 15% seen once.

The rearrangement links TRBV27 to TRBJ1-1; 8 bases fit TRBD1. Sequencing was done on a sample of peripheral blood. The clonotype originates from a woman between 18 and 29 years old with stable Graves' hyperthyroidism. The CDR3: CASSGPGQVPPQTEAFF. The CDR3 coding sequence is TGTGCCAGCAGTGGTCCGGGACAGGTTCCGCCCCAGACTGAAGCTTTCTTT.